These T cell receptor beta chains were read from a single sample in a study of CD4 T cells in relation to SARS-CoV-2 and coronaviruses. Their target antigens are unknown. Some clones are missing from TCRdb's copy, which holds only in-frame ones; the method was immunoSEQ multiplex PCR. This sample has around 25,000 clones; more than 75% occur once, and the top ten carry approximately 15%. The source material was CD4+ T cells from PBMCs, cultured in vitro. The source is a human donor in good health. The CDR3 runs from the conserved cysteine through the conserved F or W. The order of the fields is D gene, clone size, J gene, V gene, CDR3 DNA, CDR3 protein. The D gene is left open where the match is weak. A clone size is listed for some rows: how often the clone was seen (once, few, many), or a class if it is expanded.

>.|once|TRBJ2-3|TRBV3-1/TRBV3-2
TGTGCCAGCAGCGGCACGACAGGTTTGCCAGATACGCAGTATTTT
CASSGTTGLPDTQYF
>TRBD2|.|TRBJ2-5|TRBV12-5
TGTGCTAGTGGTTTGGTACTCGGACTAGCGGGAGGGCCGGAGACCCAGTACTTC
CASGLVLGLAGGPETQYF
>.|.|TRBJ2-5|TRBV5-4
TGTGCCAGCAGCTTGGCCTCGGGGGCGAGGGAGACCCAGTACTTC
CASSLASGARETQYF
>.|.|TRBJ2-5|TRBV13
TGTGCCAGCAGCTCCCGGGTAGGGCAGGGGGGAGAGACCCAGTACTTC
CASSSRVGQGGETQYF
>.|.|TRBJ1-2|TRBV24-1
TGTGCCACCAGTGATGAGAGATACTACACCTTC
CATSDERYYTF
>.|.|TRBJ2-7|TRBV9
TGTGCCAGCAGCGTAGCCCCCCAAGGGGAGCAGTACTTC
CASSVAPQGEQYF
>TRBD1|.|TRBJ1-1|TRBV28
TGTGCCAGCCCCGATCCCGCAGGGGGCGATCCATCCGAAGAAGCTTTCTTT
CASPDPAGGDPSEEAFF
>.|.|TRBJ1-1|TRBV2
TGTGCCAGCAGTGAGGACGGGGGCGGCACTGAAGCTTTCTTT
CASSEDGGGTEAFF
>TRBD1|.|TRBJ1-6|TRBV27
TGTGCCAGCAGTCACCACCGGGACAGGAAAAATAATTCACCCCTCCACTTT
CASSHHRDRKNNSPLHF
>.|.|TRBJ2-2|TRBV30
TGTGCCTGGAGTGTAAGGGCAAGCGCCGGGGAGCTGTTTTTT
CAWSVRASAGELFF
>.|.|TRBJ2-1|TRBV5-4
TGTGCCAGCAGCTTGAGGGGAGAACATGAGCAGTTCTTC
CASSLRGEHEQFF
>.|.|TRBJ1-5|TRBV4-2
TGTGCCAGCAGCCAAGACGGGACGCTCGGCGTGGGCCAGCCCCAGCATTTT
CASSQDGTLGVGQPQHF
>.|.|TRBJ1-2|TRBV24-1
TGTGCCACCAGTGATTTGGTCGGCTACACCTTC
CATSDLVGYTF
>.|.|TRBJ1-1|TRBV27
TGTGCCAGCAGGTTACAGGGTGTCAACACTGAAGCTTTCTTT
CASRLQGVNTEAFF
>.|.|TRBJ1-1|TRBV18
TGTGCCAGCTCGCTGATCGAGGACACTGAAGCTTTCTTT
CASSLIEDTEAFF
>.|few|TRBJ1-5|TRBV6-5
TGTGCCAGCAGTCACTCTGGCCCCCGGGGCAATCAGCCCCAGCATTTT
CASSHSGPRGNQPQHF
>TRBD2|few|TRBJ2-1|TRBV30
TGTGCCTGGAGGCCGATTTCGACTAGCGGGACGGGTGAGCAGTTCTTC
CAWRPISTSGTGEQFF
>.|.|TRBJ2-3|TRBV7-7
TGTGCCAGCAGCTTAGGATACGCAGATACGCAGTATTTT
CASSLGYADTQYF
>.|.|TRBJ1-2|TRBV19
TGTGCCAGTACCGCTGAACAGGCGAGGGGCTACACCTTC
CASTAEQARGYTF
>TRBD1|.|TRBJ1-2|TRBV11-2
TGTGCCAGCAGCCACCGACAGGGAAGCTATGGCTACACCTTC
CASSHRQGSYGYTF
>.|.|TRBJ2-1|TRBV30
TGTGCCTGGAACGGCCTGAACAATGAGCAGTTCTTC
CAWNGLNNEQFF
>TRBD1|.|TRBJ1-5|TRBV19
TGTGCCACCAAAACAGGGGGCGCCGGTCAGCCCCAGCATTTT
CATKTGGAGQPQHF
>TRBD2|.|TRBJ2-1|TRBV11-2
TGTGCCAGCAGCGTGGCGGGGACTAGCGGCTACAATGAGCAGTTCTTC
CASSVAGTSGYNEQFF
>TRBD1|.|TRBJ1-3|TRBV5-1
TGCGCCAGCAGGCCGACAGGGAACTCTGGAAACACCATATATTTT
CASRPTGNSGNTIYF
>TRBD1|.|TRBJ2-6|TRBV19
TGTGCCAGTAGTACTGGGACAGGTGGGGCCAACGTCCTGACTTTC
CASSTGTGGANVLTF
>.|.|TRBJ2-1|TRBV6-4
TGTGCCAGCAGCGCCGGGACTCACAATGAGCAGTTCTTC
CASSAGTHNEQFF
>TRBD1|.|TRBJ2-2|TRBV19
TGTGCCAGTAGTATAGATACAGGGGGTGGCACCGGGGAGCTGTTTTTT
CASSIDTGGGTGELFF
>.|few|TRBJ2-7|TRBV2
TGTGCCAGCAGTGCAGACAGGGACTCCGAGCAGTACTTC
CASSADRDSEQYF
>TRBD2|.|TRBJ2-3|TRBV9
TGTGCCAGCAGCGTAGCGACTAGCGGGCCCACAGATACGCAGTATTTT
CASSVATSGPTDTQYF
>.|few|TRBJ2-1|TRBV30
TGTGCCTGGAGTGTACAAGGTGGGGGGAGCTCCTACAATGAGCAGTTCTTC
CAWSVQGGGSSYNEQFF
>TRBD2|.|TRBJ2-7|TRBV30
TGTGCCTGGAGTGTCCCGACGGGAGGCGAGCAGTACTTC
CAWSVPTGGEQYF
>.|.|TRBJ1-5|TRBV10-3
TGTGCCATCAGTGAGACAGGGTATCAGCCCCAGCATTTT
CAISETGYQPQHF
>.|.|TRBJ1-1|TRBV30
TGTGCCTGGAGTCCCCCTGGGTACAGTATGAACACTGAAGCTTTCTTT
CAWSPPGYSMNTEAFF
>.|.|TRBJ2-5|TRBV20-1
TGCAGTGCGAGTAAAGGCGGGAATGGAGAGACCCAGTACTTC
CSASKGGNGETQYF
>.|.|TRBJ2-5|TRBV28
TGTGCCAGCAGTCTTAAAGAGGAGACCCAGTACTTC
CASSLKEETQYF
>.|.|TRBJ2-3|TRBV18
TGTGCCAGCTCACCTGAAAGCTTAGGACAGTCTCGGTATTTT
CASSPESLGQSRYF
>TRBD2|.|TRBJ2-1|TRBV2
TGTGCCAGCAGTGAAGAGGCGGGACTAGTATTTGTCGGATACAATGAGCAGTTCTTC
CASSEEAGLVFVGYNEQFF